This paragraph covers one T cell receptor beta chain sequence. Its target is unknown. These data originate in a study of cytomegalovirus exposure and HLA in healthy donors. Study outcomes and limitations: It was found in a later analysis that first-cohort TCR clusters tended to co-occur in the 100 to 150 validation repertoires. The dataset shows that most TCR sequences were rare, while some public TCRs occurred in many donors. Reports described diagnosis of cytomegalovirus status by the classifier as highly specific and sensitive. The authors enumerated over 150 TCR beta chains as linked to cytomegalovirus.

Per the germline V gene, CDR1 is SGDLS and CDR2 is YYNGEE. V lost 0 bases and J 3 bases, leaving 9 bases between the germline ends. The CDR3 is 14 amino acids. The assay was immunoSEQ multiplex PCR, and TCRdb's table has in-frame clones only and misses some. The table records approximately 230,000 clones, about 88% of them present only once. This clonotype was obtained from a man aged 18 to 29 in good health and CMV-seropositive. The chain recombines TRBV9 with TRBJ2-5, with D perhaps TRBD2 (6 bases). The sequencing sample was made of PBMCs. CDR3 DNA: TGTGCCAGCAGCGTAGGAATAGCGGAAGAGACCCAGTACTTC. It codes for CASSVGIAEETQYF.